The sample holds one count of the clone carrying this TCR beta chain. This entry comes from a study of T cell responses to AZD1222 COVID-19 vaccine. Sequencing was performed with immunoSEQ multiplex PCR; in TCRdb, only in-frame clones are kept and a portion is missing. The sample contains about 100,000 clones, roughly 90% of which appear only once. The CDR3 has 13 amino acids. Trimming cost V 10 bases and J 3 bases, with 16 bases left between them. The germline gives CDR1 ENHRY, CDR2 SYGVKD. The sample consisted of peripheral blood, taken on day 0 of MenACWY control vaccination. The chain combines TRBV10-3 with TRBJ2-7; no clear D gene. This sequence originates from an adult in good health. The CDR3 sequence: CASRAAGNYEQYF. CDR3 coding DNA: TGTGCCAGCCGAGCCGCTGGAAACTACGAGCAGTACTTC.